This TCR beta chain was identified during a study of blood T cell repertoires in COVID-19. On the study more broadly: COVID-19 samples from acute and convalescent phases originated in the United States, Italy and Spain.

V lost 0 bases and J lost 9, with 6 bases in between. Germline lookup yields CDR1 SGHAT and CDR2 FQNNGV. The length of the CDR3 is 11 residues. Produced via immunoSEQ multiplex PCR; TCRdb's table is partial and in-frame only. The sample holds 200,000 to 300,000 clones, 84% seen once. The sample consisted of peripheral blood. The clonotype was recovered from a man in his forties who had recovered from COVID-19. The chain has TRBV11-2 and TRBJ2-7; D gene unclear. CDR3 sequence: CASSLDLLQYF. As DNA, the CDR3 is TGTGCCAGCAGCTTAGATCTATTGCAGTACTTC.